The subject of this entry is one T cell receptor beta chain. The data stem from a study of control samples from healthy donors and cancer patients. Produced via immunoSEQ multiplex PCR; TCRdb's table is partial and in-frame only. The sample has 25,000 to 35,000 clones, 90% to 95% seen once. This CDR3 spans 14 amino acids. CDR1 is LGHDT and CDR2 is YNNKEL in the germline V gene (reference sequence). V was shortened by 2 bases and J by 7 bases, with 14 bases between the two germline ends. J is TRBJ2-5 and V is TRBV3-1 (or the pseudogene TRBV3-2); the D gene is possibly TRBD1 (5 bases). The clonotype was recovered from a middle-aged man with lung cancer. The sample taken for sequencing was PBMCs. CDR3 in amino acids: CASSQITGVRTQYF. In DNA, the CDR3 is TGTGCCAGCAGCCAAATAACAGGAGTCCGGACCCAGTACTTC.